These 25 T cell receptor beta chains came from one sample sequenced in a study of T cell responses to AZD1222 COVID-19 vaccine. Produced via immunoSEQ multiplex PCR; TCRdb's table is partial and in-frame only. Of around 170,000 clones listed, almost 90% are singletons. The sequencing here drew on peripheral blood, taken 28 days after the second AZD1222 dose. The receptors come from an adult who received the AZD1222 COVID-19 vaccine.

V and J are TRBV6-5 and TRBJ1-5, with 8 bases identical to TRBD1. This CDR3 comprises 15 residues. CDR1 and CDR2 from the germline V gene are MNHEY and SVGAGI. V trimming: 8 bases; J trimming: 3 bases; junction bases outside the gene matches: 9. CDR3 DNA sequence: TGTGCCAGCTCCTTGACTCAGGGGGCCAATCAGCCCCAGCATTTT. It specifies CASSLTQGANQPQHF.

CDR3 protein: CASSLIGGTSFQETQYF. CDR3 in DNA: TGCGCCAGCAGCTTGATAGGCGGGACTAGCTTCCAAGAGACCCAGTACTTC. The chain has TRBV5-1 and TRBJ2-5; TRBD2 aligns across 9 bases. Germline CDR1 reads SGHRS; CDR2 reads YFSETQ. The CDR3 has 17 residues. The ends lost 1 base at V and 1 base at J; junction bases unmatched: 8.

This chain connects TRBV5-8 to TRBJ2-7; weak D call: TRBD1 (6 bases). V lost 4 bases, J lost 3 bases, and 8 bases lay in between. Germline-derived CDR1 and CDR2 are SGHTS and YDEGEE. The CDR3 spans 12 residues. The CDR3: CASSRTDYEQYF. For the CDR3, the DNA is TGTGCCAGCAGCCGGACAGACTACGAGCAGTACTTC.

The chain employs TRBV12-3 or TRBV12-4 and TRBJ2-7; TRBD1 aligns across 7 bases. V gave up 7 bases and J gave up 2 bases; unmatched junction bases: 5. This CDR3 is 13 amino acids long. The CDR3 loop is CASTRQGPYEQYF. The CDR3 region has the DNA TGTGCCAGCACTAGACAGGGCCCCTACGAGCAGTACTTC.

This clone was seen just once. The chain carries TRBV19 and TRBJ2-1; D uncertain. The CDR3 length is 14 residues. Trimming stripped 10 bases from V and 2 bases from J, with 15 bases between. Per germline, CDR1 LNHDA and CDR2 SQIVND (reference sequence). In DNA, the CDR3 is TGTGCCACCTCAACGCAAGGAACCTACAATGAGCAGTTCTTC. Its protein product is CATSTQGTYNEQFF.

The CDR3 loop is CASSFESFSPLHF. CDR3 sequence (DNA): TGTGCCAGCAGCTTCGAGAGTTTTTCACCCCTCCACTTT. The V call is TRBV7-3, the J call TRBJ1-6; no clear D. The CDR3 length is 13 residues. Per germline, CDR1 SGHTA and CDR2 FQGTGA. Trimming removed 3 bases from V and 9 bases from J, with 9 bases in between.

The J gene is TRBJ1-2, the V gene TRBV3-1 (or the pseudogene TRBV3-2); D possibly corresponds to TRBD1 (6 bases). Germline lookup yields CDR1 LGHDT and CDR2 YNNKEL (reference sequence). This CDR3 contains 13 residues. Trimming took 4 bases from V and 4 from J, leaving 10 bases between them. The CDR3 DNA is TGTGCCAGCAGCCCAGGACAGATCTATGGCTACACCTTC. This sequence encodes CASSPGQIYGYTF.

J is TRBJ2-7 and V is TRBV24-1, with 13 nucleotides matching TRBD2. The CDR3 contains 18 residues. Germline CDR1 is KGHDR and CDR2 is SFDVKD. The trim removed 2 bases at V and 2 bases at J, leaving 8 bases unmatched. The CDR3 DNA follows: TGTGCCACCAGTGATTCTCAGACTAGCGGGGGGTCCCCCTACGAGCAGTACTTC. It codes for CATSDSQTSGGSPYEQYF.

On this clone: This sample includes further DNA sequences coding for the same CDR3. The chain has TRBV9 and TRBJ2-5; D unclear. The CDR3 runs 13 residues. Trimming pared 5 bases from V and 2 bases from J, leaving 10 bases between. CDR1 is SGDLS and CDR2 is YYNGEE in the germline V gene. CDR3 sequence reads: CASSLSGQETQYF. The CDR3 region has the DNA TGTGCCAGCAGTCTATCCGGACAAGAGACCCAGTACTTC.

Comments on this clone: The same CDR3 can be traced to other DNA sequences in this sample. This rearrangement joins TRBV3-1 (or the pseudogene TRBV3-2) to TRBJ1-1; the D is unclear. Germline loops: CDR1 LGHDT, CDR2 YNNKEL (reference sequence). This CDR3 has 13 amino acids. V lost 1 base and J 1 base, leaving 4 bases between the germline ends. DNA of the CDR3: TGTGCCAGCAGCCAAGGTTCGAACACTGAAGCTTTCTTT. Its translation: CASSQGSNTEAFF.

The CDR3 here is CASSIGTTGNTIYF. The CDR3 DNA reads as TGTGCCAGTAGTATAGGGACAACTGGAAACACCATATATTTT. The chain couples TRBV19 to TRBJ1-3, with D maybe TRBD1 (5 bases). The germline V and J ends were trimmed by 1 base and 2 bases, with 6 bases remaining between them. The CDR3 is 14 residues long. Germline values: CDR1 LNHDA, CDR2 SQIVND (reference sequence).

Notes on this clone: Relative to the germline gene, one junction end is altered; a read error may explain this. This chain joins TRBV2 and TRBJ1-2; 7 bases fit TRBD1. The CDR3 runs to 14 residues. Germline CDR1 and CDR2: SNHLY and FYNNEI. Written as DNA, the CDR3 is TGTGCCAGCATTGAAGACAGGGAAGAGAGCGGCTACACCTTC. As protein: CASIEDREESGYTF.

CDR3 sequence reads: CASRRQGTDTQYF. The DNA of the CDR3 is TGTGCCAGCAGGCGACAGGGGACAGATACGCAGTATTTT. The rearrangement joins TRBV2 to TRBJ2-3, with 8 bases that match TRBD1. The germline CDR1 and CDR2 sequences are SNHLY and FYNNEI. Germline trimming cut 6 bases from V and 3 bases from J; bases unmatched to any gene: 2. The length of the CDR3 is 13 residues.

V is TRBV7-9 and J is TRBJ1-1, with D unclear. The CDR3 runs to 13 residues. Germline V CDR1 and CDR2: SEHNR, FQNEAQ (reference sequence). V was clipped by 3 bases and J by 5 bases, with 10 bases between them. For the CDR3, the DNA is TGTGCCAGCAGCTTTTCGATACGGACTGAAGCTTTCTTT. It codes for CASSFSIRTEAFF.

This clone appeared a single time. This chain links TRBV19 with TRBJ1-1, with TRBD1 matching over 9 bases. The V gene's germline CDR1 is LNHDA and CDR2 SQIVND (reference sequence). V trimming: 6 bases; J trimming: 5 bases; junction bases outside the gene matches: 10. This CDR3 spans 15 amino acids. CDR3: CASSTDRGRRTEAFF. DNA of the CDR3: TGTGCCAGTAGCACGGACAGGGGAAGGAGGACTGAAGCTTTCTTT. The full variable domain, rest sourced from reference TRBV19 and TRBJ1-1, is DGGITQSPKYLFRKEGQNVTLSCEQNLNHDAMYWYRQDPGQGLRLIYYSQIVNDFQKGDIAEGYSVSREKKESFPLTVTSAQKNPTAFYLCASSTDRGRRTEAFFGQGTRLTVV.

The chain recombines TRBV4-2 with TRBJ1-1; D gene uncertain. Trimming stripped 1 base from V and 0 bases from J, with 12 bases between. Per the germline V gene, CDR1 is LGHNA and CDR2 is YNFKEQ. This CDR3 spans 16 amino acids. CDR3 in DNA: TGTGCCAGCAGCCAAGGGTCGATCCTCTTGAACACTGAAGCTTTCTTT. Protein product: CASSQGSILLNTEAFF.

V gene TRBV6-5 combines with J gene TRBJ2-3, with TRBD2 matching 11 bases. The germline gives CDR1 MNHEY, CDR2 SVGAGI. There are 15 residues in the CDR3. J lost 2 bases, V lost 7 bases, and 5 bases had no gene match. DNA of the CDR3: TGTGCCAGCACCCTGACTAGCGGGGACACAGATACGCAGTATTTT. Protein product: CASTLTSGDTDTQYF.

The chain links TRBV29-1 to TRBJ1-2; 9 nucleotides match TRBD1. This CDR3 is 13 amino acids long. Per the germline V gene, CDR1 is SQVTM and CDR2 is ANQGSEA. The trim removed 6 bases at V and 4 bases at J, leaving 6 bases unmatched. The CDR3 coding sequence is TGCAGCGTAGAGACAGGGGGTACCTATGGCTACACCTTC. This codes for CSVETGGTYGYTF.

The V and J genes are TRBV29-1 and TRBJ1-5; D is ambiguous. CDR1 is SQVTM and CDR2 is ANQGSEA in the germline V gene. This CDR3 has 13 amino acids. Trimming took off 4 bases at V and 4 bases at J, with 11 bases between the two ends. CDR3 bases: TGCAGCGTTGGTGAGTTAAAGAATCAGCCCCAGCATTTT. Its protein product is CSVGELKNQPQHF.

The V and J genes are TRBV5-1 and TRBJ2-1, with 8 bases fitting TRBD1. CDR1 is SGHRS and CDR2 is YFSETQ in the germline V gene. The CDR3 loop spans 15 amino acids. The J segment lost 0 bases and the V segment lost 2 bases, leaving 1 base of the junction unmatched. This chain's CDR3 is CASSLTGGSYNEQFF. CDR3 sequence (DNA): TGCGCCAGCAGCTTAACAGGGGGCTCCTACAATGAGCAGTTCTTC.

Here the CDR3 reads CASSLPTDREETQYF. In DNA form, the CDR3 reads TGTGCCAGCAGTTTACCGACCGACAGGGAAGAGACCCAGTACTTC. The genes are TRBV28 and TRBJ2-5; 7 bases fit TRBD1. The CDR3 is made up of 15 amino acids. Looked up from germline, CDR1 is MDHEN and CDR2 is SYDVKM. J lost 3 bases, V lost 2 bases, and 6 bases had no gene match.

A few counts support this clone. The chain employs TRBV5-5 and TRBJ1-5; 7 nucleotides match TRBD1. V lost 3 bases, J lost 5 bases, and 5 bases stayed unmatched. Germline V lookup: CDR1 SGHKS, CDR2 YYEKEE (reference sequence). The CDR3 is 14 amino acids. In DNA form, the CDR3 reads TGTGCCAGCAGCTCGGGACAGTCCCATCAGCCCCAGCATTTT. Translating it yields CASSSGQSHQPQHF.

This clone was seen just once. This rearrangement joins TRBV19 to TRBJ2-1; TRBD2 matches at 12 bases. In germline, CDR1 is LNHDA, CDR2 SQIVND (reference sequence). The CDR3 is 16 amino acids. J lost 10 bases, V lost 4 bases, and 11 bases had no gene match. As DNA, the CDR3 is TGTGCCAGTAGTACTTATTCTAGCGGGGGGGCCCTAGAGCAGTTCTTC. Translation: CASSTYSSGGALEQFF.

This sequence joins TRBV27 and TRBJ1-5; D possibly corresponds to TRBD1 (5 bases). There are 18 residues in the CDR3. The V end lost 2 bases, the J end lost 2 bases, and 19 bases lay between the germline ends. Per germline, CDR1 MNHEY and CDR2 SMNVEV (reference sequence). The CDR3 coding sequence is TGTGCCAGCAGTTTACGCCCCGGGGGGGGATGGGGCAATCAGCCCCAGCATTTT. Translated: CASSLRPGGGWGNQPQHF.

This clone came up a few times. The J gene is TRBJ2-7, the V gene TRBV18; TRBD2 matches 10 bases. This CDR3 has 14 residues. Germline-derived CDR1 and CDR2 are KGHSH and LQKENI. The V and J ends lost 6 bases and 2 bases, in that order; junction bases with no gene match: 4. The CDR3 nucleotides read TGTGCCAGCTCTCAAGCGGGGGGGACCTACGAGCAGTACTTC. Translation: CASSQAGGTYEQYF.